This TCR beta chain appears in the sequencing data of a study of blood T cell repertoires in COVID-19 (dated by TCRdb to the early 2020s). The study in broad terms: The collaborator samples originated in the United States, Italy and Spain and spanned the acute and convalescent phases of COVID-19. The prospective study material was composed of cDNA or gDNA derived from T cells, B-cell-depleted T cells, or PBMCs. Deeply sampled blood TCRbeta repertoires from subjects exposed to, actively infected with, or recovered from COVID-19 were included in the dataset. The repertoires were made available in a free public database intended to serve as a resource for research on the immune response to SARS-CoV-2. Samples came from the ongoing ImmuneRACE study (first 160 participants) plus 1,254 subjects from 6 global collaborators. A de-identified subject ID, COVID-19 status, age in years and sex were almost always included in the sample metadata. Where HLA class I and class II types were available, the types were taken from metadata supplied by the sample provider, not from assay-based typing. General findings and caveats noted by the study authors: The amount of clinical and demographic metadata varied by source and participant and was provided uncurated.

Details on this clone: What this receptor recognizes is not known. Base qualities are missing; no much larger clone stands one base away.

TCRbeta CDR3 regions were amplified from genomic DNA using the immunoSEQ Assay, a bias-controlled multiplex PCR. From the authors' description of their analysis: The number of nucleated cells in each sample was estimated by amplification of reference gene primers within the assay. To quantify the absolute abundance of each unique TCRbeta CDR3 rearrangement, sequence reads were collapsed and filtered. For each sample, productive Simpson clonality was calculated as the square root of Simpson's diversity index over productive rearrangements. Here the immuneACCESS table is served through TCRdb, limited to in-frame sequences with V and J called. Missing clones are a known gap in these copies; in checked studies unresolved V genes cover under half, and the rest lacks a known reason. Clone size and the V and J calls come from that table; the DNA yielded D and trimming. Recorded for this sample are tens of thousands of clones; 75% to 90% of them occurred a single time. The top ten constitute just over 5% of the sample.

Reading the germline V gene gives CDR1 SGHRS and CDR2 YFSETQ. Trimming leaves V shorter by 4 bases and J shorter by 3 bases, with the junction holding 18 bases beyond the gene matches. Including cysteine and phenylalanine, the CDR3 has 18 amino acids. Kept here is only the CDR3 DNA, which spans 54 bases and is read in frame from base 1. Each collaborating institution followed its own protocols to collect whole blood in K2EDTA tubes. For TCRbeta analysis, collaborator samples were shipped as frozen whole blood, as isolated PBMCs, or as DNA extracted from either sample type. The receptor was derived from a man older than 75 with acute or convalescent COVID-19. The rearrangement joined TRBV5-1 to TRBJ1-1; TRBD1 aligns with 7 central bases. Sequences were obtained from peripheral blood. Read as DNA, the sequence is TGCGCCAGCAGCCCGGGACAGTCCCTATTGAATGTGGACACTGAAGCTTTCTTT. Its protein reads: CASSPGQSLLNVDTEAFF.